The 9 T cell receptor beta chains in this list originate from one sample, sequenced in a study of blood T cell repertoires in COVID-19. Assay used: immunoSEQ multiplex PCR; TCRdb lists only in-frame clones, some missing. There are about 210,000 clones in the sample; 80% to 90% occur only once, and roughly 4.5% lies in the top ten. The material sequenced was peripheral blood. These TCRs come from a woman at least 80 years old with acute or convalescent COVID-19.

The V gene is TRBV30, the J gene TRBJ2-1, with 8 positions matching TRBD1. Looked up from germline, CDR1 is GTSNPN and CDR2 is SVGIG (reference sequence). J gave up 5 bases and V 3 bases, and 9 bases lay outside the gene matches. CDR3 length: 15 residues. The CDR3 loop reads CAWSVRRTGNNEQFF. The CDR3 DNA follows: TGTGCCTGGAGCGTCCGTCGGACAGGGAACAATGAGCAGTTCTTC.

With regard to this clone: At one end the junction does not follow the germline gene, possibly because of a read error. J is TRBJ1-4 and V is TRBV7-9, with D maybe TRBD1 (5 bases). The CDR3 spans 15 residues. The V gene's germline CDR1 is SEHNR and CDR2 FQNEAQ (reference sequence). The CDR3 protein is CATSRQLETNEKLFF. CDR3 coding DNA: TGTGCCACCAGCAGACAGCTTGAAACTAATGAAAAACTGTTTTTT.

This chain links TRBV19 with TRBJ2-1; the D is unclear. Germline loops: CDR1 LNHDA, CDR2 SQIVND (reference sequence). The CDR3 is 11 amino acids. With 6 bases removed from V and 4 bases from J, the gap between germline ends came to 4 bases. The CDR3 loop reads CASSSYNEQFF. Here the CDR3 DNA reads TGTGCCAGTAGCTCTTACAATGAGCAGTTCTTC.

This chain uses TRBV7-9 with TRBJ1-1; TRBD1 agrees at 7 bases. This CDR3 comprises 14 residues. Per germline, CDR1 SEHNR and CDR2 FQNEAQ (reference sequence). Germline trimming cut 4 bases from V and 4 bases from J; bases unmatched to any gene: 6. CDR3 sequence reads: CASSSQGVITEAFF. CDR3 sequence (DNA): TGTGCCAGCAGCTCGCAGGGGGTGATCACTGAAGCTTTCTTT.

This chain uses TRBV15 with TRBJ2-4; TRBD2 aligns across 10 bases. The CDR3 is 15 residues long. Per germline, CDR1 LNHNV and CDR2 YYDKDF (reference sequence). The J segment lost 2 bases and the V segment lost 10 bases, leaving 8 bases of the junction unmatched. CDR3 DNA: TGTGCCATCTCCCTAGCGGGAGTAACCAAAAACATTCAGTACTTC. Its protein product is CAISLAGVTKNIQYF.

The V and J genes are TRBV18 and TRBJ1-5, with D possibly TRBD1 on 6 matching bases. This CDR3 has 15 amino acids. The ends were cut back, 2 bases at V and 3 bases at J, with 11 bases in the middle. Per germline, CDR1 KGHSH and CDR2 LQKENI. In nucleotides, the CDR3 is TGTGCCAGCTCACCAGGACAGAGAAACAATCAGCCCCAGCATTTT. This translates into CASSPGQRNNQPQHF.

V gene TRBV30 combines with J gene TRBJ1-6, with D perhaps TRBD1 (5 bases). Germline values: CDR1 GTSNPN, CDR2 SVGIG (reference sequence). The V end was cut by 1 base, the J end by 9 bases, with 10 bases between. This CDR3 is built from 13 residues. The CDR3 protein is CAWSEGVRSPLHF. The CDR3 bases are TGTGCCTGGAGTGAAGGGGTTCGTTCACCCCTCCACTTT.

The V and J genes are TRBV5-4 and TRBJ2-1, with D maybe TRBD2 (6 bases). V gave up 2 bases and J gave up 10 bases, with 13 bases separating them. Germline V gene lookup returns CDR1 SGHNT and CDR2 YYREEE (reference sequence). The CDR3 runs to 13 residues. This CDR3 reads CASSLRGLEEQFF. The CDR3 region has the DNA TGTGCCAGCAGCTTAAGGGGACTGGAGGAGCAGTTCTTC.

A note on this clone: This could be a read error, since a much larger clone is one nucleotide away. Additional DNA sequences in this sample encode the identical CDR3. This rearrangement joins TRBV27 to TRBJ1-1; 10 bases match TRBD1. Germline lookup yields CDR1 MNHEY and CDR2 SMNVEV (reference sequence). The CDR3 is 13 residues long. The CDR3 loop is CASRRTGGTEAFF. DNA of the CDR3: TGTGCCAGCAGACGGACAGGGGGGACTGAAGCTTTTTTT.